Following are 32 T cell receptor beta chains from one sample sequenced in a study of radiation and T cells in renal cell carcinoma (dated by TCRdb to 2020 to 2022). The intended sense of this specimen's time point label: tumor resected at nephrectomy. The meaning of the sample's treatment or condition label: treatment-naive control, cytoreductive nephrectomy. The library was obtained by the immunoSEQ multiplex PCR assay. In TCRdb, the immuneACCESS table is reduced to in-frame sequences with V and J assigned. These tables do not hold every clone; where another copy was compared, an unresolved V gene accounts for under half, and the others remain unexplained. The sample profile shows about 23,000 clones; 58% of them were found once. The ten top clones hold under 25% of the sample. This sample comprised tumor tissue, obtained from a patient whose treatment was nephrectomy without radiotherapy. These receptors all stem from a man between 35 and 55 years old with renal cell carcinoma.

This clone has a count of ten or more. The V gene is TRBV16, the J gene TRBJ1-3; D gene unclear. The CDR3 extends over 17 amino acids. From germline, CDR1 is KGHSY and CDR2 FQNENV. The V gene lost 4 bases and the J gene lost 1 base, with 17 bases spanning the gap. For the CDR3, the DNA is TGTGCCAGCAGCCGATATTCTCAGTTGTGGTCTGGAAACACCATATATTTT. The encoded protein is CASSRYSQLWSGNTIYF.

This chain connects TRBV28 to TRBJ2-2, with no clear D. Germline CDR1 reads MDHEN; CDR2 reads SYDVKM. The CDR3 runs to 13 residues. Trimming stripped 6 bases from V and 1 base from J, with 6 bases between. CDR3 in DNA: TGTGCCAGCAGAGGCAGGAACACCGGGGAGCTGTTTTTT. Translated, it gives CASRGRNTGELFF.

This clone has a handful of counts. This chain joins TRBV14 and TRBJ2-1; 9 bases agree with TRBD1. The CDR3 spans 14 residues. Germline V gene sequence: CDR1 SGHDN, CDR2 FVKESK. Losses at the gene ends were 10 bases for V and 8 bases for J; bases not matched to a gene: 12. The CDR3 reads CATERGTGIDEQFF. The DNA of the CDR3 is TGTGCCACCGAAAGGGGGACAGGGATCGATGAGCAGTTCTTC.

This chain links TRBV28 with TRBJ2-7; 7 nucleotides match TRBD1. Germline V gene lookup returns CDR1 MDHEN and CDR2 SYDVKM. The V segment lost 4 bases and the J segment 7 bases; nucleotides outside the gene matches: 13. The CDR3 contains 15 residues. The CDR3 sequence: CASSSRRQGFFEQYV. Written as DNA, the CDR3 is TGTGCCAGCAGTTCGAGGCGACAGGGTTTCTTTGAGCAGTACGTC.

The chain's CDR3 is CASSLRGGISNQPQHF. Written as DNA, the CDR3 is TGTGCCAGCAGCTTACGGGGGGGAATAAGCAATCAGCCCCAGCATTTT. The gene calls are TRBV7-8 and TRBJ1-5; maybe TRBD1 (5 bases). Germline lookup yields CDR1 SGHVS and CDR2 FQNEAQ. The CDR3 has 16 amino acids. Between the trimmed V and J ends, which lost 2 bases and 1 base, there was a span of 12 bases.

This clone was seen only a few times. This chain uses TRBV2 with TRBJ2-3, with 12 bases lining up with TRBD2. This CDR3 comprises 16 residues. V was clipped by 1 base and J by 1 base; unmatched bases: 0. CDR1 and CDR2 from the germline V gene are SNHLY and FYNNEI. The CDR3 sequence: CASSEGTSGGTDTQYF. Written as DNA, the CDR3 is TGTGCCAGCAGTGAAGGGACTAGCGGGGGCACAGATACGCAGTATTTT.

This chain connects TRBV7-2 to TRBJ1-2; D perhaps matches TRBD1 (5 bases). V lost 1 base and J lost 6, with 15 bases in between. CDR3 length: 15 residues. Germline lookup yields CDR1 SGHTA and CDR2 FQGNSA. The CDR3 protein is CASSLGPGLGDGYTF. The CDR3 bases are TGTGCCAGCAGCTTAGGCCCAGGATTGGGGGATGGCTACACCTTC.

The chain uses TRBV9 and TRBJ1-2; possibly TRBD1 for D (5 bases). V lost 0 bases and J 2 bases, leaving 14 bases between the germline ends. CDR1 SGDLS and CDR2 YYNGEE come from the germline V gene. This CDR3 contains 16 residues. The CDR3 DNA sequence: TGTGCCAGCAGCGTAGGGGATGGGACCGTCAACTATGGCTACACCTTC. This encodes CASSVGDGTVNYGYTF.

V is TRBV6-5 and J is TRBJ1-1; D gene uncertain. CDR1 is MNHEY and CDR2 is SVGAGI in the germline V gene. There are 14 residues in the CDR3. Trimming stripped 6 bases from V and 4 bases from J, with 15 bases between. CDR3 residues: CASSPPGPSTEAFF. CDR3 nucleotides: TGTGCCAGCAGCCCCCCCGGGCCATCCACTGAAGCTTTCTTT.

As for this clone: At one boundary the junction diverges from the germline segment, which might be a read error. The chain is built from TRBV7-9 and TRBJ2-2; 8 bases agree with TRBD2. The CDR3 runs to 14 residues. Germline CDR1 SEHNR, CDR2 FQNEAQ (reference sequence). CDR3 protein: CASIAGSKTGELFF. CDR3 nucleotides: TGTGCCAGCATAGCGGGGTCGAAGACCGGGGAGCTGTTTTTT.

This clone showed up many times. The chain recombines TRBV20-1 with TRBJ1-1; a weak D match, TRBD1 (6 bases). Germline CDR1 DFQATT, CDR2 SNEGSKA (reference sequence). CDR3 size: 10 residues. CDR3: CKGGRTEAFF. CDR3 in DNA: TGCAAGGGGGGGAGAACTGAAGCTTTCTTT.

The J gene is TRBJ2-5, the V gene TRBV6-5; D unclear. V lost 5 bases, J lost 5 bases, and 15 bases lay in between. Germline CDR1 and CDR2: MNHEY and SVGAGI. The CDR3 spans 14 residues. In DNA, the CDR3 is TGTGCCAGCAGTGCTGGGGTGGGTCTGGAGACCCAGTACTTC. Encoded protein: CASSAGVGLETQYF.

This clone was seen a few times. This CDR3 reads CASAGGGEVTPLHF. The CDR3 nucleotides read TGTGCCAGTGCAGGGGGCGGGGAAGTGACACCCCTCCACTTT. The rearrangement joins TRBV6-1 to TRBJ1-6; 8 bases fit TRBD1. J was trimmed by 11 bases and V by 9 bases; bases with no gene match: 12. Germline values: CDR1 MNHNS, CDR2 SASEGT. The CDR3 sequence is 14 residues long.

This sequence joins TRBV18 and TRBJ1-2; D unclear. Trimming took 3 bases from V and 3 from J, leaving 14 bases between them. The CDR3 is 15 residues long. Germline CDR1 reads KGHSH; CDR2 reads LQKENI. CDR3 in DNA: TGTGCCAGCTCACCTCAAAAGCTACTGGACTATGGCTACACCTTC. Translated: CASSPQKLLDYGYTF. Full variable domain (rest looked up from reference TRBV18 and TRBJ1-2): NAGVMQNPRHLVRRRGQEARLRCSPMKGHSHVYWYRQLPEEGLKFMVYLQKENIIDESGMPKERFSAEFPKEGPSILRIQQVVRGDSAAYFCASSPQKLLDYGYTFGSGTRLTVV.

Only a few counts were recorded for this clone. The V call is TRBV4-3, the J call TRBJ1-2; TRBD1 aligns across 7 bases. The V gene's germline CDR1 is LGHNA and CDR2 YSLEER. V dropped 1 base and J dropped 8; count of bases not matched to a gene: 7. The CDR3 length is 14 residues. This CDR3 reads CASSQAGGQGGYTF. The DNA for the CDR3 is TGCGCCAGCAGCCAAGCAGGGGGGCAGGGGGGCTACACCTTC.

This clone came up a few times. The chain carries TRBV19 and TRBJ1-6, with D tentatively TRBD1 (6 bases). Trimming took off 1 base at V and 7 bases at J, with 11 bases between the two ends. The CDR3 contains 15 residues. Germline CDR1 LNHDA, CDR2 SQIVND (reference sequence). The DNA for the CDR3 is TGTGCCAGTAGTATAGGGGCAGGGGTAAATTCACCCCTCCACTTT. Protein: CASSIGAGVNSPLHF.

This clone was seen a few times. The chain combines TRBV19 with TRBJ2-3, with no clear D. Germline V gives CDR1 LNHDA, CDR2 SQIVND (reference sequence). The CDR3 loop spans 13 amino acids. Trimming shortened V by 9 bases and J by 2 bases, and 12 bases separated the two germline ends. The CDR3 nucleotides read TGTGCCAGCCGACCATCGGACACAGATACGCAGTATTTT. This encodes CASRPSDTDTQYF. The complete variable domain, with remaining parts taken from reference TRBV19 and TRBJ2-3, reads DGGITQSPKYLFRKEGQNVTLSCEQNLNHDAMYWYRQDPGQGLRLIYYSQIVNDFQKGDIAEGYSVSREKKESFPLTVTSAQKNPTAFYLCASRPSDTDTQYFGPGTRLTVL.

V gene TRBV27 combines with J gene TRBJ2-5, with D tentatively TRBD1 (5 bases). The CDR3 length is 13 residues. V was shortened by 6 bases and J by 5 bases, with 13 bases between the two germline ends. Germline values: CDR1 MNHEY, CDR2 SMNVEV (reference sequence). The CDR3 protein is CASSPGHKETQYF. Written as DNA, the CDR3 is TGTGCCAGCAGCCCCGGACACAAGGAGACCCAGTACTTC.

This clone was detected a few times. This chain joins TRBV7-8 and TRBJ1-6; TRBD1 might be the D (5 bases). Trimming took off 5 bases at V and 7 bases at J, with 9 bases between the two ends. The germline V gene has CDR1 SGHVS and CDR2 FQNEAQ. The CDR3 runs to 13 residues. This CDR3 is CASSTRQNSPLHF. The DNA of the CDR3 is TGTGCCAGCAGCACACGACAGAATTCACCCCTCCACTTT.

The V and J genes are TRBV19 and TRBJ2-4; the D call may be TRBD1 or TRBD2 (5 bases each). V was trimmed by 3 bases and J by 0 bases, leaving 21 bases between them. Germline CDR1 is LNHDA and CDR2 is SQIVND (reference sequence). This CDR3 has 19 amino acids. The CDR3 region has the DNA TGTGCCAGTAGTATGTCCGGCAGAGGGGAAAGAGTAGCCAAAAACATTCAGTACTTC. This gives the protein CASSMSGRGERVAKNIQYF.

This clone was observed a handful of times. The rearrangement uses TRBV6-6 and TRBJ1-6; maybe TRBD1 (5 bases). The germline V and J ends were trimmed by 0 bases and 7 bases, with 10 bases remaining between them. The CDR3 has 15 amino acids. The V gene's germline CDR1 is MNHNY and CDR2 SVGAGI (reference sequence). CDR3 nucleotide sequence: TGTGCCAGCAGTTACTCGAGTGCAGGGAATTCACCCCTCCACTTT. Translated: CASSYSSAGNSPLHF.

The chain employs TRBV19 and TRBJ1-5, with unresolved D. The CDR3 runs to 14 residues. Between the trimmed V and J ends, which lost 1 base and 1 base, there was a span of 5 bases. The V gene's germline CDR1 is LNHDA and CDR2 SQIVND (reference sequence). CDR3 sequence: CASSIGRSNQPQHF. CDR3 DNA: TGTGCCAGTAGTATAGGAAGGAGCAATCAGCCCCAGCATTTT.

This chain connects TRBV5-8 to TRBJ2-3; D ambiguous. V was pared by 0 bases and J by 6 bases, with 8 bases between. Germline CDR1 is SGHTS and CDR2 is YDEGEE. CDR3 length equals 13 residues. Written as DNA, the CDR3 is TGTGCCAGCAGCTTGGCCGAAGCGGATACGCAGTATTTT. Protein sequence: CASSLAEADTQYF.

The chain has TRBV5-1 and TRBJ2-2; 10 bases match TRBD2. The CDR3 length is 16 residues. V shed 4 bases and J 1 base; nucleotides not matched to a gene: 4. The germline V gene encodes CDR1 SGHRS and CDR2 YFSETQ. The CDR3 DNA reads as TGCGCCAGCAGCCCTCGACTAGCGGGGAACACCGGGGAGCTGTTTTTT. This encodes CASSPRLAGNTGELFF.

The chain couples TRBV2 to TRBJ1-5; D is uncertain. Germline lookup yields CDR1 SNHLY and CDR2 FYNNEI. V lost 3 bases and J lost 4, with 13 bases in between. The CDR3 runs to 15 residues. The CDR3 loop is CASSDPAGGNQPQHF. The CDR3 bases are TGTGCCAGCAGTGACCCCGCGGGAGGGAATCAGCCCCAGCATTTT. The variable domain in full, with the rest retrieved from reference TRBV2 and TRBJ1-5, is EPEVTQTPSHQVTQMGQEVILRCVPISNHLYFYWYRQILGQKVEFLVSFYNNEISEKSEIFDDQFSVERPDGSNFTLKIRSTKLEDSAMYFCASSDPAGGNQPQHFGDGTRLSIL.

This chain connects TRBV27 to TRBJ1-6, with D unresolved. Germline values: CDR1 MNHEY, CDR2 SMNVEV (reference sequence). The CDR3 totals 14 residues. V gave up 3 bases and J gave up 3 bases, with 6 bases separating them. Here the CDR3 reads CASSFWSYNSPLHF. In DNA, the CDR3 is TGTGCCAGCAGTTTCTGGAGCTATAATTCACCCCTCCACTTT.

The sample holds a few counts of this clone. The genes are TRBV5-6 and TRBJ1-1; D unresolved. Germline loops: CDR1 SGHDT, CDR2 YYEEEE. V was clipped by 0 bases and J by 3 bases, with 9 bases between them. CDR3 size: 14 residues. The CDR3 is CASSLGVLDTEAFF. The CDR3 DNA is TGTGCCAGCAGCTTGGGAGTACTGGACACTGAAGCTTTCTTT.

This sequence joins TRBV2 and TRBJ1-1; 8 bases agree with TRBD1. CDR3 length: 12 amino acids. Per germline, CDR1 SNHLY and CDR2 FYNNEI. The J segment lost 11 bases and the V segment lost 6 bases, leaving 8 bases of the junction unmatched. Here the CDR3 reads CASRAGQGRAFF. The DNA for the CDR3 is TGTGCCAGCAGGGCCGGACAGGGTAGGGCTTTCTTT.

V usage is TRBV11-2 and J usage is TRBJ1-4, with a possible D match to TRBD1 (5 bases). The CDR3 is 11 residues long. From germline, CDR1 is SGHAT and CDR2 FQNNGV. Trimming cost V 6 bases and J 12 bases, with 11 bases left between them. The CDR3 region is CASRWAGELFF. The CDR3 region has the DNA TGTGCCAGCAGATGGGCGGGGGAACTGTTTTTT.

The genes are TRBV6-6 and TRBJ2-3; 11 bases match TRBD2. The germline V gene has CDR1 MNHNY and CDR2 SVGAGI (reference sequence). This CDR3 comprises 15 residues. Trimming removed 2 bases from V and 4 bases from J; junction bases left unmatched: 2. The CDR3 loop reads CASSYLAGGADTQYF. The CDR3 DNA follows: TGTGCCAGCAGTTACCTAGCGGGGGGCGCAGATACGCAGTATTTT.

This clone has just a few counts. The chain uses TRBV19 and TRBJ2-7; D unclear. V gave up 4 bases and J gave up 5 bases, with 15 bases separating them. CDR3 length: 14 residues. From germline, CDR1 is LNHDA and CDR2 SQIVND (reference sequence). The CDR3 DNA reads TGTGCCAGTAGTAAGGACGGTCGTCTGAACGAGCAGTACTTC. Translating it yields CASSKDGRLNEQYF.

This clone was picked up a small number of times. The V and J genes are TRBV10-1 and TRBJ1-2, with D unclear. V lost 6 bases, J lost 3 bases, and 14 bases lay in between. The CDR3 loop spans 14 amino acids. CDR1 WNHNN and CDR2 SYGVQD come from the germline V gene (reference sequence). CDR3 nucleotide sequence: TGCGCCAGCAGCCCTGGACGGAGAGACTATGGCTACACCTTC. Amino acid sequence: CASSPGRRDYGYTF.